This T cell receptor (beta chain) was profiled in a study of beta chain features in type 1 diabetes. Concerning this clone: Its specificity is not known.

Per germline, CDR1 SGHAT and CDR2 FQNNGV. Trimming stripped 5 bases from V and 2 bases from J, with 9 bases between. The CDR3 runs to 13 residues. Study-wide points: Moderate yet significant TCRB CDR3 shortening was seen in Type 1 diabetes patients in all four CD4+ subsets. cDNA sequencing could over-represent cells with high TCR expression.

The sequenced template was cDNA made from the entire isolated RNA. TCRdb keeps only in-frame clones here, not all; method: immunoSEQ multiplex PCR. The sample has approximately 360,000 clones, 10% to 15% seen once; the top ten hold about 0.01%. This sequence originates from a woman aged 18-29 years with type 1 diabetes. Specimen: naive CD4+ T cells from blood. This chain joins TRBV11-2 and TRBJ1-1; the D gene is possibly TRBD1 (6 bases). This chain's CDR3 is CASSKQGNTEAFF. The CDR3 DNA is TGTGCCAGCAGCAAACAGGGAAACACTGAAGCTTTCTTT. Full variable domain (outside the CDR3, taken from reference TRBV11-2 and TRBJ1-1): EAGVAQSPRYKIIEKRQSVAFWCNPISGHATLYWYQQILGQGPKLLIQFQNNGVVDDSQLPKDRFSAERLKGVDSTLKIQPAKLEDSAVYLCASSKQGNTEAFFGQGTRLTVV.